The 15 T cell receptor beta chains presented below share a single source sample, sequenced in a study of T cell responses to AZD1222 COVID-19 vaccine. Data came from immunoSEQ multiplex PCR; TCRdb stores just in-frame clones and leaves some out. The sample comprises about 100,000 clones, approximately 92% of which are singletons, and approximately 1.1% rests with the top ten. The source was peripheral blood, collected on day 0 of AZD1222 vaccination. These receptors all come from an adult in good health.

The rearrangement uses TRBV5-1 and TRBJ2-1; D is uncertain. V lost 0 bases to trimming and J lost 6 bases, with 10 bases between them. This CDR3 region has 14 residues. The germline gives CDR1 SGHRS, CDR2 YFSETQ. CDR3 nucleotides: TGCGCCAGCAGCTTGGCAGGACCTGCCAATGAGCAGTTCTTC. This translates into CASSLAGPANEQFF.

The chain has TRBV7-9 and TRBJ2-1; 8 bases are shared with TRBD2. The CDR3 length is 12 residues. The germline V gene encodes CDR1 SEHNR and CDR2 FQNEAQ (reference sequence). The CDR3 sequence: CAAGGADNEQFF. DNA of the CDR3: TGTGCTGCGGGGGGAGCGGACAATGAGCAGTTCTTC.

This sequence joins TRBV4-3 and TRBJ1-6, with 8 bases aligning to TRBD1. The CDR3 extends over 17 amino acids. The ends lost 0 bases at V and 10 bases at J; junction bases unmatched: 11. From germline, CDR1 is LGHNA and CDR2 YSLEER. Here the CDR3 reads CASSQDAGGQGGSPLHF. The CDR3 DNA is TGCGCCAGCAGCCAAGATGCGGGTGGACAGGGTGGCTCACCCCTCCACTTT.

This clone has just a few counts. The chain combines TRBV6-5 with TRBJ1-3, with D uncertain. CDR3 length equals 13 residues. Trimming took off 6 bases at V and 0 bases at J, with 6 bases between the two ends. In germline, CDR1 is MNHEY, CDR2 SVGAGI. Here the CDR3 reads CASRANSGNTIYF. The CDR3 nucleotides are TGTGCCAGCAGGGCTAACTCTGGAAACACCATATATTTT.

In this sample, this clone turned up a few times. The rearrangement links TRBV12-2 to TRBJ1-1. TRBV12-2 is labeled a pseudogene. The CDR3 consists of 17 residues. The CDR3 DNA sequence: TGTGCAAGTCGCCCTGGTGGGACGGCCGGATTGAACACTGAAGCTTTCTTT. Residues: CASRPGGTAGLNTEAFF.

V gene TRBV2 combines with J gene TRBJ1-5; the D is unclear. V lost 8 bases and J lost 0, with 8 bases in between. CDR1 is SNHLY and CDR2 is FYNNEI in the germline V gene. The CDR3 is made up of 13 amino acids. The CDR3 bases are TGTGCCAGCCTTGACCGTAGCAATCAGCCCCAGCATTTT. It yields the protein CASLDRSNQPQHF.

The chain is built from TRBV19 and TRBJ1-5; TRBD1 might be the D (5 bases). The germline V and J ends were trimmed by 5 bases and 3 bases, with 11 bases remaining between them. From germline, CDR1 is LNHDA and CDR2 SQIVND (reference sequence). This CDR3 has 14 amino acids. CDR3 nucleotide sequence: TGTGCCAGTAGTCATCTCAGGGACAATCAGCCCCAGCATTTT. This sequence encodes CASSHLRDNQPQHF.

The chain joins TRBV18 to TRBJ1-5; D is undetermined. Germline V CDR1 and CDR2: KGHSH, LQKENI. This CDR3 is 13 amino acids long. V was trimmed by 4 bases and J by 2 bases, leaving 6 bases between them. The CDR3 DNA reads TGTGCCAGCTCACGGACGGGCAATCAGCCCCAGCATTTT. Translating gives CASSRTGNQPQHF.

The CDR3 loop reads CASSLSAGVGGYTF. The DNA for the CDR3 is TGTGCCAGCAGTTTATCTGCCGGGGTAGGAGGCTACACCTTC. The chain employs TRBV27 and TRBJ1-2; D unresolved. Germline CDR1 is MNHEY and CDR2 is SMNVEV (reference sequence). CDR3 length: 14 amino acids. Deletions cut 0 bases from V and 8 bases from J, with 13 bases between.

The chain links TRBV3-1 (or the pseudogene TRBV3-2) to TRBJ2-3; D possibly matches TRBD1 or TRBD2 (6 bases each). Trimming shortened V by 3 bases and J by 4 bases, and 8 bases separated the two germline ends. Germline assignment: CDR1 LGHDT and CDR2 YNNKEL (reference sequence). CDR3 length: 13 residues. CDR3: CASSHGGPDTQYF. In nucleotides, the CDR3 is TGTGCCAGCAGCCACGGGGGCCCAGATACGCAGTATTTT.

The chain uses TRBV5-1 and TRBJ2-5; D may correspond to TRBD1 or TRBD2 (5 bases each). Germline assignment: CDR1 SGHRS and CDR2 YFSETQ. This CDR3 contains 15 residues. V lost 2 bases and J 0 bases, leaving 11 bases between the germline ends. DNA for the CDR3: TGCGCCAGCAGCTTCCGGGACCCAGACCAAGAGACCCAGTACTTC. This encodes CASSFRDPDQETQYF.

V gene TRBV5-1 combines with J gene TRBJ2-3; 9 bases map to TRBD2. Trimming removed 1 base from V and 1 base from J; junction bases left unmatched: 7. Germline CDR1 SGHRS, CDR2 YFSETQ. The CDR3 consists of 17 residues. The CDR3 reads CASSLSQERGGTDTQYF. The DNA of the CDR3 is TGCGCCAGCAGCTTGAGTCAGGAGCGGGGGGGCACAGATACGCAGTATTTT.

CDR3 amino acids: CASSPGQGAGQPQHF. In DNA form, the CDR3 reads TGTGCCAGCAGTCCCGGACAGGGGGCAGGACAGCCCCAGCATTTT. This rearrangement joins TRBV2 to TRBJ1-5; 11 bases agree with TRBD1. With 5 bases clipped from V and 7 bases from J, the junction kept 7 bases outside the gene matches. The length of the CDR3 is 15 residues. CDR1 and CDR2 (germline): SNHLY, FYNNEI.

The chain links TRBV10-3 to TRBJ2-1; D unresolved. The CDR3 consists of 14 residues. CDR1 and CDR2 from the germline V gene are ENHRY and SYGVKD. V shed 3 bases and J shed 8 bases, with 14 bases lying between them. CDR3 region: CAISENSRFDEQFF. The CDR3 DNA follows: TGTGCCATCAGTGAAAACAGTAGGTTCGATGAGCAGTTCTTC.

The chain has TRBV28 and TRBJ1-1, with D possibly matching TRBD1 (5 bases). The CDR3 sequence is 17 residues long. Trimming removed 5 bases at V and 0 bases at J, with 19 bases between. CDR1 is MDHEN and CDR2 is SYDVKM in the germline V gene. CDR3 in amino acids: CASSPTRGGTLNTEAFF. In nucleotides, the CDR3 is TGTGCCAGCAGTCCTACCCGCGGGGGGACGTTGAACACTGAAGCTTTCTTT.